Listed below are T cell receptor beta chains from one sample, sequenced in a study of siplizumab effects on memory and regulatory T cells. The repertoire was sequenced with immunoSEQ multiplex PCR; TCRdb's copy has only in-frame clones and lacks some. The sample shows approximately 100,000 clones, 90% to 95% of them seen only once. Sequenced material: Tregs sorted from blood. These receptor sequences come from a human donor in good health. The CDR3 runs from the conserved cysteine through the conserved F or W. Fields, in order: clone size, V gene, CDR3 protein. Size is stated for part of the rows, as once, few or many counts, or as a class when the clone is expanded.

>few|TRBV6-1
CASKWDPGLQHF
>-|TRBV7-9
CASLPFGANVLTF
>-|TRBV27
CASKFMDRGLGVGNTEAFF
>-|TRBV7-9
CASSRAGRTSYEQYF
>-|TRBV28
CASWPGGRIGYTF
>-|TRBV5-1
CASSLRGSNEKLFF
>-|TRBV5-4
CASSYFALGGYTF
>few|TRBV30
CAWSVSSHTEAFF
>-|TRBV2
CASKNRDRGSHEQYF
>-|TRBV27
CASSPLAGSVGKLFF
>-|TRBV7-9
CASSLFGGSIRLANEQFF
>-|TRBV18
CASSPTNTGTSGRAGNEQFF
>-|TRBV6-5
CASSSGLYTAGNTIYF
>once|TRBV30
CAWKENRAQYF
>-|TRBV11-2
CASRPGGLSEKLFF
>-|TRBV5-4
CASSLGTGGGKNYGYTF
>once|TRBV7-3
CASSPFAPSTDTQYF
>-|TRBV30
CAWSVADNQPQHF
>-|TRBV4-2
CASSQDFRGYSTIEQYF
>-|TRBV4-1
CASSHHEQGFRMNTEAFF
>-|TRBV23-1
CANQPQHF
>-|TRBV6-1
CASSEPGSLNYGYTF
>-|TRBV7-9
CASSFPSDRAHEQYF
>-|TRBV4-1
CASSPSLVRGYTF
>-|TRBV28
CASSPYGGPLEQYF
>-|TRBV19
CAISNGVSQPQHF
>-|TRBV7-2
CASSLIGRRQYF
>-|TRBV7-2
CASSWGLVYEQYF
>-|TRBV6-6
CASSYSRTGGHETQYF
>-|TRBV19
CASSIPGRGRGTEQFF
>-|TRBV10-3
CAISDRDLIQPQHF
>-|TRBV7-3
CASSLMPGLADNEQFF
>-|TRBV27
CASSFRAYEREPNEQFF
>-|TRBV10-3
CAISAGGETQYF
>-|TRBV23-1
CASSQSRPTLNIQYF
>-|TRBV28
CASSFQGSSGNTIYF
>-|TRBV6-6
CASSLGEKLFF
>-|TRBV5-1
CASSLTGVQTDTQYF
>-|TRBV7-2
CASSAGTGIYTGELFF
>-|TRBV6-4
CASSDSAGAYGYTF
>-|TRBV10-1
CASSESAGQETQYF
>-|TRBV4-1
CASGTGSSGANVLTF
>few|TRBV6-1
CASSAGRDRVGRQPQHF
>few|TRBV11-3
CASSLDGGTTDEQYF
>-|TRBV4-1
CASSRTPGQGTTLTDTQYF